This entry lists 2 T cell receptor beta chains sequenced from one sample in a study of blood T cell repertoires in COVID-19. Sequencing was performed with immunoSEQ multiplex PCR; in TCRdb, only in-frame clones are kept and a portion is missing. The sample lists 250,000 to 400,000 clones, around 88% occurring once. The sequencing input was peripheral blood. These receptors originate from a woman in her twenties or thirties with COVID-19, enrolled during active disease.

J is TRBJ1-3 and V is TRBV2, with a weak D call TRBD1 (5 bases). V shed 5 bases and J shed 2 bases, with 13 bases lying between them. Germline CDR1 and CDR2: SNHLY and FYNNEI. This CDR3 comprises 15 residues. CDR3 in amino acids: CASSSQGTTGNTIYF. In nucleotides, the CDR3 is TGTGCCAGCAGTTCTCAGGGTACAACTGGAAACACCATATATTTT.

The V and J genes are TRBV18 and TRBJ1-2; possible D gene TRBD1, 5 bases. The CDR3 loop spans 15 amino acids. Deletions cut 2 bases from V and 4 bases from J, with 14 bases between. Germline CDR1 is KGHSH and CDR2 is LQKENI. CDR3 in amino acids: CASSPTVTGTYGYTF. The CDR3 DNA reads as TGTGCCAGCTCACCAACAGTAACAGGCACCTATGGCTACACCTTC.